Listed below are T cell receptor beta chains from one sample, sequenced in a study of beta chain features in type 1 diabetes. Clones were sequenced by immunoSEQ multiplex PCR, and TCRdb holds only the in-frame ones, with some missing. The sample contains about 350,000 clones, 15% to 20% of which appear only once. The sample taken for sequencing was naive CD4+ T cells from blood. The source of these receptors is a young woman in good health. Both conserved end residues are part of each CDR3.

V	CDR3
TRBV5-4	CASSSKTSSAGGPYEQYF
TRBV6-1	CASSSNREETQYF
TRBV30	CAWSTSRPGEQYF
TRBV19	CASRFPGQGDDGYTF
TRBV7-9	CASSLGQGDTEAFF
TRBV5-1	CASSTGTGLQETQYF
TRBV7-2	CASSFDRGGYNEQFF
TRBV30	CASSTEAYGYTF
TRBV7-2	CASSLTGNQPQHF
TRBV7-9	CASSLTASGIETQYF
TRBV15	CATSRKNQGPGGIQYF
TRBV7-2	CASSLVDGGNSPLHF
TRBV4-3	CASSQGPVQETQYF
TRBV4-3	CASSQDSRQMNTEAFF
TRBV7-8	CACGRGTNTGELFF
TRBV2	CASSERGTGELFF